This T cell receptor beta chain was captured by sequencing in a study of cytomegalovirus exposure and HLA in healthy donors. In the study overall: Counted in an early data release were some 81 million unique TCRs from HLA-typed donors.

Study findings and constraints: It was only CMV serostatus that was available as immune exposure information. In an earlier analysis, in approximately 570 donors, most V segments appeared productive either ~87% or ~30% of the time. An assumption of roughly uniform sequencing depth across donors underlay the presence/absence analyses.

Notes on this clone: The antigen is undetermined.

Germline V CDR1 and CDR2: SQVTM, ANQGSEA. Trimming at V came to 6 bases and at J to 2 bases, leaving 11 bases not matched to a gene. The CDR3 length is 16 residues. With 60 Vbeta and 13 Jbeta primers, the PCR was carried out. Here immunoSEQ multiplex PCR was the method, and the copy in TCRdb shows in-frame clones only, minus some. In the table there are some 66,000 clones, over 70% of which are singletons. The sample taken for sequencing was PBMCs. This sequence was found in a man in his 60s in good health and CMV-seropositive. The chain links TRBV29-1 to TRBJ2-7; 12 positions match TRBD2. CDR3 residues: CSVLGLAGHSTYEQYF. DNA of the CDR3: TGCAGCGTGCTAGGACTAGCGGGGCACAGTACCTACGAGCAGTACTTC.